These T cell receptor beta chains were read from a single sample in a study of T cell responses to AZD1222 COVID-19 vaccine. The repertoire was sequenced with immunoSEQ multiplex PCR; TCRdb's copy has only in-frame clones and lacks some. The sample has some 100,000 clones, over 90% seen once. Sequenced here: peripheral blood, sampled on day 0 of AZD1222 vaccination. These receptors came from an adult in good health. Each CDR3 is given with its conserved first and last residue. D genes are given only for firm matches. Clone size is stated in some rows and not others, as once, few, many or a class when expanded.

-	-	TRBV7-2	TRBJ1-6	TGTGCCAGCAGCCACGGGTTGGGGAACAAGAATTCACCCCTCCACTTT	CASSHGLGNKNSPLHF
-	-	TRBV6-5	TRBJ1-6	TGTGCCAGCAGCGACGGGAATTCACCCCTCCACTTT	CASSDGNSPLHF
-	-	TRBV10-3	TRBJ2-3	TGTGCCGTTCGCCAATGGGACGGCAGCACAGATACGCAGTATTTT	CAVRQWDGSTDTQYF
once	TRBD1	TRBV5-8	TRBJ2-5	TGTGCCAGCAGTTATTCCGGGACAGGGGAGACCCAGTACTTC	CASSYSGTGETQYF
few	-	TRBV5-8	TRBJ2-1	TGTGCCAGCAGCTTCTCTCGGTTCTCCTACAATGAGCAGTTCTTC	CASSFSRFSYNEQFF
-	-	TRBV7-9	TRBJ1-5	TGTGCCAGCAGCTTAGAGGGTAGGCAGCCCCAGCATTTT	CASSLEGRQPQHF
-	-	TRBV11-2	TRBJ2-1	TGTGCCAGTACCTCAGGGGCCCGACCGTACAATGAGCAGTTCTTC	CASTSGARPYNEQFF
-	-	TRBV2	TRBJ2-4	TGTGCCAGCAGCCGGGCATTAGCGGAACGAAACATTCAGTACTTC	CASSRALAERNIQYF
-	TRBD2	TRBV10-2	TRBJ2-1	TGCGCCAGCTCTCCCGGGAGGGGGTACAATGAGCAGTTCTTC	CASSPGRGYNEQFF
-	-	TRBV27	TRBJ1-1	TGTGCCAGCAGTGGGCAGAATAATTTTGAAGCTTTCTTT	CASSGQNNFEAFF
few	TRBD2	TRBV6-5	TRBJ2-2	TGTGCCAGCAGTTACGGAGCGGGAGGGAACACCGGGGAGCTGTTTTTT	CASSYGAGGNTGELFF
-	-	TRBV9	TRBJ1-5	TGTGCCAGCAGCCAAACAGGGACCGGCAATCAGCCCCAGCATTTT	CASSQTGTGNQPQHF
-	-	TRBV3-1/TRBV3-2	TRBJ2-1	TGTGCCAGCAGCCAAACTCGCAACTCCTACAATGAGCAGTTCTTC	CASSQTRNSYNEQFF
-	-	TRBV7-6	TRBJ2-1	TGTGCCAGCAGCCCGGTGGGTTCCCCAACCTACAATGAGCAGTTCTTC	CASSPVGSPTYNEQFF
-	-	TRBV19	TRBJ2-7	TGTGCCAGTAGTATGGACAGTCCGGTCCAGTACTTC	CASSMDSPVQYF
-	TRBD2	TRBV2	TRBJ2-3	TGTGCCAGCAGTGGACCTAGCGGGAGGAGGCTTAGCACAGATACGCAGTATTTT	CASSGPSGRRLSTDTQYF
few	-	TRBV28	TRBJ2-7	TGTGCCAGCAGTTTCTTACGGGGACTGGGGCAGTACTTC	CASSFLRGLGQYF
few	-	TRBV2	TRBJ1-5	TGTGCCAGCAGTGAATTGGCAGGCTCGCAGGGGCCCCAGCATTTT	CASSELAGSQGPQHF
-	TRBD1	TRBV30	TRBJ2-7	TGTGCCTGGAGTCCTGACCCGGGACAGGGGACTGTCGAGCAGTACTTC	CAWSPDPGQGTVEQYF
-	-	TRBV25-1	TRBJ1-1	TGTGCCAGCAGTGAATGGGACGGAGGCTTGAACACTGAAGCTTTCTTT	CASSEWDGGLNTEAFF
-	-	TRBV12-2	TRBJ1-2	TGTGCAAGTCGCCCCAGCCGGGACAGGGTTATATTCCATGGCTACACCTTC	CASRPSRDRVIFHGYTF
-	TRBD1	TRBV27	TRBJ2-1	TGTGCCAGCACTAGTTCCGGGACAGATTACAATGAGCAGTTCTTC	CASTSSGTDYNEQFF